This T cell receptor (beta chain) was profiled in a study of spatial heterogeneity in lung cancer (dated by TCRdb to about 2019). Context from the whole study: Beta-chain transcripts were consistently detected in greater numbers than alpha-chain transcripts, which likely reflected higher beta-chain transcript abundance. In the raw uncorrected reads, each unique combination of TCR and UMI appeared more than ten times on average. Both alpha and beta chains were TCR-sequenced in a few hundred tumor regions, fewer than 80 matched nontumor lung samples and roughly 54 PBMC samples obtained at surgery. The study quantitatively compared TCR alpha and beta repertoires across multiple tumor regions, matched nontumor lung and blood in non-small cell lung cancer. In tumor regions, TCR transcript counts showed a strong correlation with a T cell transcriptional module score derived from matched bulk RNA-seq. Nonsynonymous mutation counts, determined by whole-exome sequencing of tumor tissue, were related to TCR repertoire features.

Between the V and J ends, shortened by 2 bases and 7 bases respectively, the junction contains 14 bases. For CDR1 and CDR2, the germline V gene lists SGHTA and FQGNSA. The CDR3, cysteine through phenylalanine, is 14 amino acids long. Kept here is only the CDR3 DNA, which spans 42 bases and is read in frame from base 1. Overall study outcomes, separate from this receptor: Additional single-cell paired TCR alpha and beta sequencing was considered necessary to confirm, at a functional level, the hypothesis that regional TCRs recognize regional mutations. Counts of ubiquitous and regional expanded TCRs correlated with counts of ubiquitous and regional nonsynonymous mutations, respectively. TCR-seq was estimated to cover only approximately 6.4% of tumor T cells for alpha chains and 13% to 15% for beta chains. The number of expanded intratumoral alpha and beta TCRs correlated with the tumor nonsynonymous mutation count.

Judged by its sample share, this clonotype qualifies as medium-sized (0.01 to 0.1%). Its antigen target is currently unknown. The sample holds no much larger clone one base away, and base qualities are not on file. Per the publication, the time point label means: sample taken at primary tumor resection. Samples were obtained from roughly 72 patients with early-stage, untreated non-small cell lung cancer from the lung TRACERx cohort. Without any cell sorting, TCR sequencing was performed on whole RNA extracted either from tumor and nontumor lung tissue or from cryopreserved PBMC samples. Only patients for whom sufficient RNA was available from at least two tumor regions were selected for TCR sequencing. Tumor and adjacent nontumor lung specimens were reviewed by a lung pathologist before selection. The library was made by 5' RACE. Sequenced on a NextSeq 500. To allow correction of PCR and sequencing errors, the TCR library protocol tagged every TCR cDNA molecule with a unique molecular identifier. Turning to the authors' computational methods: TCR identification, UMI-based error correction and CDR3 extraction were all carried out with Decombinator tools. Expanded TCRs were defined as those above a frequency of 2 per 1,000, corresponding to the top 1% of the tumor frequency distribution. Expanded tumor TCRs statistically deemed absent (corrected P<0.05) from at least one tumor region were classed as regional, and all other expanded tumor TCRs were classed as ubiquitous. Rényi diversity was computed with the R vegan package after subsampling each repertoire 100 times to 5,000 TCRs. CDR3 similarity networks were built from amino acid triplet string-kernel similarity, connecting CDR3s with pairwise similarity above 0.82. The raw public data were reprocessed by TCRdb itself: fastp quality trimming at Q25, MiXCR clonotype calling, in-frame beta chains only. Each entry is one CDR3 protein sequence, shown with its most common DNA and genes. The V and J calls were determined by TCRdb, not by the authors. The sample table holds 7,000 to 8,500 distinct CDR3 sequences, of which roughly a tenth were seen once. Approximately 9% of the sample lies in the top ten.

The sample in question was lung tumor tissue, obtained at surgery. The chain is encoded by TRBV7-2 joined to TRBJ1-1; D gene: possibly TRBD1, on 5 matching bases. The source of this sequence is a male donor with early-stage non-small cell lung cancer. The nucleotide sequence is TGTGCCAGCAGCTTACAGGGAGGAGTAAGTGAAGCTTTCTTT. This gives the protein CASSLQGGVSEAFF.